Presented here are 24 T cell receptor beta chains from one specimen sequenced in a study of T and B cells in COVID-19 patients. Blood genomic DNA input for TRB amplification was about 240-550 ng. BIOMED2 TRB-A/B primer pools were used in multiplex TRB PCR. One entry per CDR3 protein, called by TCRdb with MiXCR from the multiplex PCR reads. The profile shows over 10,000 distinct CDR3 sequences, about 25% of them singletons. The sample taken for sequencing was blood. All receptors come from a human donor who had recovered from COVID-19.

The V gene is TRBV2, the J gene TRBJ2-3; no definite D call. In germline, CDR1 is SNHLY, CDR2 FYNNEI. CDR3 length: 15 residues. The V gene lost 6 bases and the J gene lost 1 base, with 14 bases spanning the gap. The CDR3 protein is CASSTGPGGTDTQYF. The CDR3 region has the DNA TGTGCCAGCAGCACGGGCCCAGGAGGCACAGATACGCAGTATTTT.

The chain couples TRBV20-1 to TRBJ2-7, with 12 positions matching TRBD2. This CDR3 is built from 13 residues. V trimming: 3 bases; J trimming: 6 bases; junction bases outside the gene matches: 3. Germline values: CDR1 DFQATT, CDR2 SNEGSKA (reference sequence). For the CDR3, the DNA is TGCAGTGCTAGCAAACTAGCGGGAGGCGAGCAGTACTTC. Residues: CSASKLAGGEQYF.

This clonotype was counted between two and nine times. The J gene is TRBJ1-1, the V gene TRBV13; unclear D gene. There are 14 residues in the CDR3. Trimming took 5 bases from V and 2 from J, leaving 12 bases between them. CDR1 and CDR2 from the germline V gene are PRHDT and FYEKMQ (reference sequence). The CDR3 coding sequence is TGTGCCAGCAGCAACAAAAGACCCAACACTGAAGCTTTCTTT. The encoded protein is CASSNKRPNTEAFF.

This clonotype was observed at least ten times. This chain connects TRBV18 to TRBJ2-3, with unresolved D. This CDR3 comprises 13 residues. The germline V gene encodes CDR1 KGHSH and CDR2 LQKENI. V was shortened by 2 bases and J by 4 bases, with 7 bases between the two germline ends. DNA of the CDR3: TGTGCCAGCTCACCAACCCGCCCAGATACGCAGTATTTT. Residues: CASSPTRPDTQYF.

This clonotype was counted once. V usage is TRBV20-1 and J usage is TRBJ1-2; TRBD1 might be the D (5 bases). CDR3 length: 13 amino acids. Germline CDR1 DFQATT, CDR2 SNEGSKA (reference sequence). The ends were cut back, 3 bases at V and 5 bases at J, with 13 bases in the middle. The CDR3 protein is CSASSSGKYGYTF. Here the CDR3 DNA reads TGCAGTGCTAGTAGCTCAGGGAAGTATGGCTACACCTTC.

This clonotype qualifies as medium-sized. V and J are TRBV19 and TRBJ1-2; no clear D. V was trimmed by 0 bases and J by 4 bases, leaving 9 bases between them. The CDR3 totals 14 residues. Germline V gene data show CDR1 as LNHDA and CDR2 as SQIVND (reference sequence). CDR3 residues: CASSIEGRAYGYTF. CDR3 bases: TGTGCCAGTAGTATAGAGGGAAGGGCCTATGGCTACACCTTC.

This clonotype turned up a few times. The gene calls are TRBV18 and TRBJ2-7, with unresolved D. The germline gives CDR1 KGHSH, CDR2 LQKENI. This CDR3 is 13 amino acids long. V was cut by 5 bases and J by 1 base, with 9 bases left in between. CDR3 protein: CASSSDISYEQYF. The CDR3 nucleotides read TGTGCCAGCTCATCCGACATATCCTACGAGCAGTACTTC.

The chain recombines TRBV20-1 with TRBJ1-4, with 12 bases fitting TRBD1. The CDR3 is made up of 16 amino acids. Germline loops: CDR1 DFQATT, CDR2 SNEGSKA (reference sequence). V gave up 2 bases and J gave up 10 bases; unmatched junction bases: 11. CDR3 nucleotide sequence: TGCAGTGCTAGAAGGCCGGCCGGGACAGGGGGCATAAAACTGTTTTTT. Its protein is CSARRPAGTGGIKLFF.

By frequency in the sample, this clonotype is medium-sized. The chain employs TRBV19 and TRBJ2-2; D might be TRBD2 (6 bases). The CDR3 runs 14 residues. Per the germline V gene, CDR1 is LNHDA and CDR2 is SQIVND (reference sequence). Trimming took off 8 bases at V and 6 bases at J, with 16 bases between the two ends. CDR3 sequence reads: CASFRTIPPGELFF. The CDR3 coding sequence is TGTGCCAGTTTCCGGACTATCCCCCCCGGGGAGCTGTTTTTT.

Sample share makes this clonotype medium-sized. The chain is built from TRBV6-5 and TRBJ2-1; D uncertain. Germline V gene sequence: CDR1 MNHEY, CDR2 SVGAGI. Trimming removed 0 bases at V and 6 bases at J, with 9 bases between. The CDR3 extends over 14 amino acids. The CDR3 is CASSYSATSNEQFF. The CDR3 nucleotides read TGTGCCAGCAGTTACTCGGCCACCTCCAATGAGCAGTTCTTC.

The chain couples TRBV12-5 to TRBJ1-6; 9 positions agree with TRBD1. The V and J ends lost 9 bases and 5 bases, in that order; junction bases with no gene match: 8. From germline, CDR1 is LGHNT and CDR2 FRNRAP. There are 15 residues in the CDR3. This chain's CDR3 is CASQKGQGDNSPLHF. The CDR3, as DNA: TGTGCTAGCCAGAAGGGACAGGGCGATAATTCACCCCTCCACTTT.

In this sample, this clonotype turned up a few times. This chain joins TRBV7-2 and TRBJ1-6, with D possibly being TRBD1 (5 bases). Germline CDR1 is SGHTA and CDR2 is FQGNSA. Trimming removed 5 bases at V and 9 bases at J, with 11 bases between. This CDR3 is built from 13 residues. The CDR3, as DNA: TGTGCCAGCAGCCACCCGACAGCTTCACCCCTCCACTTT. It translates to CASSHPTASPLHF.

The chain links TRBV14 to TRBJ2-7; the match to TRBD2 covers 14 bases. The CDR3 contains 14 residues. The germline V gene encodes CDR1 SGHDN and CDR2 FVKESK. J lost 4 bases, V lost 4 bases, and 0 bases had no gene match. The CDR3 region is CASSRTSGRYEQYF. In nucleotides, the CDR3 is TGTGCCAGCAGCCGGACTAGCGGGAGGTACGAGCAGTACTTC. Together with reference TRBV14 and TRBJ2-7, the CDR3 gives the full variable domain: EAGVTQFPSHSVIEKGQTVTLRCDPISGHDNLYWYRRVMGKEIKFLLHFVKESKQDESGMPNNRFLAERTGGTYSTLKVQPAELEDSGVYFCASSRTSGRYEQYFGPGTRLTVT.

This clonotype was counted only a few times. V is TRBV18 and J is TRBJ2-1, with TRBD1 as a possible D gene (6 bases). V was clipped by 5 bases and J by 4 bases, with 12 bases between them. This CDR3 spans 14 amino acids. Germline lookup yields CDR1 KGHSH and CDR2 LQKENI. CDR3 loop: CASSADSRYNEQFF. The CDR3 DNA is TGTGCCAGCTCAGCGGACAGCCGGTACAATGAGCAGTTCTTC.

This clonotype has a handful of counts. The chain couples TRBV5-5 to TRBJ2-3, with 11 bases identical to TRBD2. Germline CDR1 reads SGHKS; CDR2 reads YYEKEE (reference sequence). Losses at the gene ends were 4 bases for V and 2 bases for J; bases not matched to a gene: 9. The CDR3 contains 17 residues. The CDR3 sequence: CASSPAGLAENTDTQYF. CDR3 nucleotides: TGTGCCAGCAGCCCCGCGGGACTAGCGGAGAACACAGATACGCAGTATTTT.

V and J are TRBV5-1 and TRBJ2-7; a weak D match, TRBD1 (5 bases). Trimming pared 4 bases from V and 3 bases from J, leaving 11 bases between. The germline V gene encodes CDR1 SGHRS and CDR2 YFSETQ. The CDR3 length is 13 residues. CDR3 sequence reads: CASSRGDSYEQYF. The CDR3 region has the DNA TGCGCCAGCAGCCGAGGCGACAGCTACGAGCAGTACTTC.

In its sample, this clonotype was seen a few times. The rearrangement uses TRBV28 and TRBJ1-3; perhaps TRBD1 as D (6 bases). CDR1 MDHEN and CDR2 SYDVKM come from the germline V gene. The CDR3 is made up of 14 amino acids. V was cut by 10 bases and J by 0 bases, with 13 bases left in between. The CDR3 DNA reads TGTGCCACCAGGGGTCAAAGCTCTGGAAACACCATATATTTT. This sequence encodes CATRGQSSGNTIYF.

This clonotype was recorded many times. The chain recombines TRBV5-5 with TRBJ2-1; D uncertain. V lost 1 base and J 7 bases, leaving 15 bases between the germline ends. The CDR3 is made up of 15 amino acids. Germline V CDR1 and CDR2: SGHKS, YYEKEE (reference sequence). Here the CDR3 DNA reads TGTGCCAGCAGCTTGTCCGGATCCGTTCCAAATGAGCAGTTCTTC. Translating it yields CASSLSGSVPNEQFF. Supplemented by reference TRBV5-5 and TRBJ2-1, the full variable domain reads DAGVTQSPTHLIKTRGQQVTLRCSPISGHKSVSWYQQVLGQGPQFIFQYYEKEERGRGNFPDRFSARQFPNYSSELNVNALLLGDSALYLCASSLSGSVPNEQFFGPGTRLTVL.

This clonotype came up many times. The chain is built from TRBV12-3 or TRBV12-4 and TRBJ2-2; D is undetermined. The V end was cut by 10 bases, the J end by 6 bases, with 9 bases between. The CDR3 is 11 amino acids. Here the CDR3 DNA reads TGTGCCACCGGTTCCCCCGGGGAGCTGTTTTTT. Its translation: CATGSPGELFF.

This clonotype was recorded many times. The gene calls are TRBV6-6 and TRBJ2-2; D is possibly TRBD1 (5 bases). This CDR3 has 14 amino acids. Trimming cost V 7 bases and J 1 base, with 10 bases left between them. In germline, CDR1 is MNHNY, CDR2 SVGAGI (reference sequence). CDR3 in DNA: TGTGCCAGCATCGGCACAGGGAACACCGGGGAGCTGTTTTTT. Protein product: CASIGTGNTGELFF.

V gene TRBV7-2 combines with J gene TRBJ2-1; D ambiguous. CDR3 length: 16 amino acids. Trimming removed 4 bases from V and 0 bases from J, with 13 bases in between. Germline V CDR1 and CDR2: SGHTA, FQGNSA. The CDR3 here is CASSSTLRSSYNEQFF. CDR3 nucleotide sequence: TGTGCCAGCAGCTCGACCCTTAGGAGCTCCTACAATGAGCAGTTCTTC.

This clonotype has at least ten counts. The CDR3 nucleotides are TGTGCCACCAGCAGCTATTTACTTAACTATGGCTACACCTTC. Translating gives CATSSYLLNYGYTF. The chain links TRBV15 to TRBJ1-2; D gene unclear. Germline CDR1 is LNHNV and CDR2 is YYDKDF (reference sequence). The ends were cut back, 3 bases at V and 1 base at J, with 9 bases in the middle. This CDR3 has 14 residues.

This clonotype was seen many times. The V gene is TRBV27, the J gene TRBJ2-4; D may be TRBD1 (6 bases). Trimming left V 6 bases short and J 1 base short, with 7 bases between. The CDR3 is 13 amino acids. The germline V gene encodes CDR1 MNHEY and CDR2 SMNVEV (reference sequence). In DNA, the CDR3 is TGTGCCAGCAGCGACAGGGCCAAAAACATTCAGTACTTC. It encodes CASSDRAKNIQYF.

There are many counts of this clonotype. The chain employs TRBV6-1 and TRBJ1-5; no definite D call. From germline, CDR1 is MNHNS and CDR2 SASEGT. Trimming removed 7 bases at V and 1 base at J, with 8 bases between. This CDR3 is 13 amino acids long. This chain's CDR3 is CASMRESNQPQHF. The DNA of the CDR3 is TGTGCCAGCATGAGGGAGAGCAATCAGCCCCAGCATTTT.